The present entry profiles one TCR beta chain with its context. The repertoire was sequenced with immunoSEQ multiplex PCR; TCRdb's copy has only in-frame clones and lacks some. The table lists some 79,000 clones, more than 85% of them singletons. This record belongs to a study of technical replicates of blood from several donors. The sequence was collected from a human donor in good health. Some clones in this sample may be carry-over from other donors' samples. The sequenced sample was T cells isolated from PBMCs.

CDR3 loop: CASSPRTSGNTGELFF. CDR3 nucleotides: TGTGCCAGCAGCCCCAGGACTAGCGGGAACACCGGGGAGCTGTTTTTT. The genes are TRBV7-3 and TRBJ2-2; 10 nucleotides match TRBD2. Germline V CDR1 and CDR2: SGHTA, FQGTGA. This CDR3 has 16 amino acids. V was clipped by 5 bases and J by 1 base; unmatched bases: 4.